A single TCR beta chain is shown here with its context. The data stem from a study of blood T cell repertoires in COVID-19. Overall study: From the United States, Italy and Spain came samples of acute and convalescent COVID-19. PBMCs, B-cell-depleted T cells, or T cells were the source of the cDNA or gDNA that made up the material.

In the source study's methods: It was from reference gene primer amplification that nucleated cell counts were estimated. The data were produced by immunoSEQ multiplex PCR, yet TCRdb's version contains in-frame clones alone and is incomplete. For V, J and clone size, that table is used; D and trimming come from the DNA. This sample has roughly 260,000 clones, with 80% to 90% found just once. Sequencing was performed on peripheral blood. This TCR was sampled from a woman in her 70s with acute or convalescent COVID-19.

The CDR3 coding sequence is TGTGCCAGCCGCGACGGGGGTATTCCCGGAAACACCATATATTTT. Protein: CASRDGGIPGNTIYF. V and J are TRBV9 and TRBJ1-3; maybe TRBD1 (5 bases). The CDR3 totals 15 residues. Germline V lookup: CDR1 SGDLS, CDR2 YYNGEE. V was cut by 7 bases and J by 4 bases, with 18 bases left in between.